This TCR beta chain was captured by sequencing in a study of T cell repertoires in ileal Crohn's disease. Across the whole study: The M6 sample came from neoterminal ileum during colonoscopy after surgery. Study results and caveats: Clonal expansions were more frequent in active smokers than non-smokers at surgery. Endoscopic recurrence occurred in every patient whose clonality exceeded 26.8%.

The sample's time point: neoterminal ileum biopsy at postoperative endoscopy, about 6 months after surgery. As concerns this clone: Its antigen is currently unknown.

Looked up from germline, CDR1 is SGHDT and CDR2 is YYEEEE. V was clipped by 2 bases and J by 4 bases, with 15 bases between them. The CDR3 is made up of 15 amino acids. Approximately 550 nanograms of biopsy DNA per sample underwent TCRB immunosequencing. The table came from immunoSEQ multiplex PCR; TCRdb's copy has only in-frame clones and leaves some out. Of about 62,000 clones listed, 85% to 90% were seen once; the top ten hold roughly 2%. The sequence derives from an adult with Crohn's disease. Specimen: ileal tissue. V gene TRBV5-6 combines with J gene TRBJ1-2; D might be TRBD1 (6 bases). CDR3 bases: TGTGCCAGCAGCTTTGGCGGACAGTCATTCTATGGCTACACCTTC. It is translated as CASSFGGQSFYGYTF.